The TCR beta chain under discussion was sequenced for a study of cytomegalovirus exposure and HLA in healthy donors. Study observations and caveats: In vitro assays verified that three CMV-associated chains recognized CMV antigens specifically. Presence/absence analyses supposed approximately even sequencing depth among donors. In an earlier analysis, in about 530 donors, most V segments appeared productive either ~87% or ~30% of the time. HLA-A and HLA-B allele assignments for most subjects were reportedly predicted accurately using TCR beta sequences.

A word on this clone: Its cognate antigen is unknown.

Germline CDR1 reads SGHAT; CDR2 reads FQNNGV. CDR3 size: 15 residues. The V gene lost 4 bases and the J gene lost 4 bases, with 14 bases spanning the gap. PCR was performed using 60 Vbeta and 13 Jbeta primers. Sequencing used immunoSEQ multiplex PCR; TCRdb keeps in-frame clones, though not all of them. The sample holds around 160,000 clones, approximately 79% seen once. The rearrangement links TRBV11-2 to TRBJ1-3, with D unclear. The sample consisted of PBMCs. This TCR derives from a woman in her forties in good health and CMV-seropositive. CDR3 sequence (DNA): TGTGCCAGCAGCTCGATAATAAGCTTCGGAAACACCATATATTTT. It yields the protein CASSSIISFGNTIYF.